The entry that follows covers one T cell receptor beta chain sequence. The antigen remains undetermined. These data are taken from a study of cytomegalovirus exposure and HLA in healthy donors. Findings and caveats of the study: A cluster of highly shared sequence variants was likely a sequencing artifact. After further analysis at a later stage, around 17,000 TCR beta sequences were associated with HLA alleles at 0.05 false discovery rate. A later analysis linked a missense variant in DCLRE1C to the trimming of TCR beta V and J genes. Earlier analysis yielded a pattern in which most TCR beta V segments were productive about 87% or about 30% of the time.

CDR1 and CDR2 (germline): SGHTA, FQGTGA. The CDR3 is 15 amino acids. With V trimmed by 2 bases and J by 2 bases, 4 bases remained unmatched. PCR involved 60 Vbeta and 13 Jbeta primers. The table came from immunoSEQ multiplex PCR; TCRdb's copy has only in-frame clones and leaves some out. The sample yields about 130,000 clones, over 75% seen once. The J gene is TRBJ2-3, the V gene TRBV7-3; TRBD2 matches at 7 bases. The source material was PBMCs. The TCR was taken from a boy aged 5-17 years in good health and CMV-seronegative. In DNA form, the CDR3 reads TGTGCCAGCAGCTTACTAGCGGATCCCACAGATACGCAGTATTTT. Translated, it gives CASSLLADPTDTQYF.